This TCR beta chain was captured in a study of human T cells and chemical hapten exposure. Study as a whole: Doses of diphenylcyclopropenone went to the patients' scalps weekly throughout the roughly 24-week study.

The sample holds a few counts of this clonotype. The CDR3 runs to 14 residues. Trimming removed 0 bases at V and 2 bases at J, with 7 bases between. In germline, CDR1 is KGHSH, CDR2 LQKENI. Time point here: patch test 2, 6 weeks after DPC sensitization. Treatment here: therapeutic diphenylcyclopropenone sensitization with weekly scalp DPC. From the RACE reads, TCRdb called clonotypes with MiXCR, one entry per CDR3 protein. Seen here are 350,000 to 400,000 distinct CDR3 sequences, roughly 6.3% observed once, and the top ten hold less than 6.5%. The chain has TRBV18 and TRBJ1-2, with unresolved D. The sample was whole blood, taken in connection with sensitization to the hapten diphenylcyclopropenone (DPC). This sequence originates from a woman aged 18-29 years with alopecia areata. Some clones in this sample may be carry-over from other donors' samples. The CDR3 coding sequence is TGTGCCAGCTCACCACCAGACACCAACTATGGCTACACCTTC. Its translation is CASSPPDTNYGYTF.